This T cell receptor beta chain was captured by sequencing in a study of human T cells and chemical hapten exposure. In the study overall: Skin of the upper inner arm, 2 cm by 2 cm, received 2% DPC for sensitization.

Time point noted: patch test 2, 6 weeks after DPC sensitization. Noted treatment: therapeutic diphenylcyclopropenone sensitization with weekly scalp DPC. The library put unique molecular identifiers onto individual cDNA molecules. TCRdb re-derived calls from the RACE reads in MiXCR, one entry per CDR3 protein. The sample consists of some 350,000 distinct CDR3 sequences, just under 6.5% of them appearing once. The sequence derives from a woman in her late teens or twenties with alopecia areata. Some clones in this sample may be carry-over from other donors' samples. The sequenced sample was whole blood, obtained in connection with sensitization to the hapten diphenylcyclopropenone (DPC).

This CDR3 reads CATSDIQQGAGNTIYF. Written as DNA, the CDR3 is TGTGCCACCAGTGATATACAACAGGGTGCTGGAAACACCATATATTTT. The chain recombines TRBV24-1 with TRBJ1-3; D perhaps matches TRBD1 (6 bases). The CDR3 totals 16 residues. Trimming cost V 3 bases and J 2 bases, with 13 bases left between them. CDR1 KGHDR and CDR2 SFDVKD come from the germline V gene.